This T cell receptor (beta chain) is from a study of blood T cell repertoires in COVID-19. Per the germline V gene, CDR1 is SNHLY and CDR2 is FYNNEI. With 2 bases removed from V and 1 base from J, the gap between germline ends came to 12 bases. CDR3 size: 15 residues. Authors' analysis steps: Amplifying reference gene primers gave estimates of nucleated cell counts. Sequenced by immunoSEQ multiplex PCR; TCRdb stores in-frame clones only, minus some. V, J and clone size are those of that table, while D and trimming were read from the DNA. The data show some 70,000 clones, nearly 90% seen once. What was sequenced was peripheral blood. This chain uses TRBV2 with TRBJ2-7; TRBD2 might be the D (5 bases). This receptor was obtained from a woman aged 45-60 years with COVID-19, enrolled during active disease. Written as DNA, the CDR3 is TGTGCCAGCAGTGAAACGAGGACGGGGTCCTACGAGCAGTACTTC. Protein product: CASSETRTGSYEQYF. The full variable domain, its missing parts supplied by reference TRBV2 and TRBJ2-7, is EPEVTQTPSHQVTQMGQEVILRCVPISNHLYFYWYRQILGQKVEFLVSFYNNEISEKSEIFDDQFSVERPDGSNFTLKIRSTKLEDSAMYFCASSETRTGSYEQYFGPGTRLTVT.